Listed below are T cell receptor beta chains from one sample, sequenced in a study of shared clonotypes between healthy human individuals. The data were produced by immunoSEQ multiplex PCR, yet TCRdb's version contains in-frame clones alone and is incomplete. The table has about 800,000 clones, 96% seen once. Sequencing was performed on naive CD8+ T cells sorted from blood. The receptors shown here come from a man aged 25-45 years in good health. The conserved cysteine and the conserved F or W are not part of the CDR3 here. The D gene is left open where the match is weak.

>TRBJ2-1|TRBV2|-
ASRGDSNEQF
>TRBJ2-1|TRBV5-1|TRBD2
ASSLVVAGADEQF
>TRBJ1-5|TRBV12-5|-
ASGYSNQPQH
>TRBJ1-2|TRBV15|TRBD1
ATSSLSGQDFYGYT
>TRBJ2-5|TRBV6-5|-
ASSYGPPETQY
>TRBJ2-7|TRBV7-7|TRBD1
ASSLTDRGRYEQY
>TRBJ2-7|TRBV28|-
ASSPPRPPWTNYEQY
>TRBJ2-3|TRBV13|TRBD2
ASSPRTSYPDTQY
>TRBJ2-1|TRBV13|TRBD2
ASALLAGEINEQF
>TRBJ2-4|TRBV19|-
ASSISDGNIQY
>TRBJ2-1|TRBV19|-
ASSIGAVSYNEQF